The T cell receptor (beta chain) described here comes from a study of human T cells and chemical hapten exposure. At the level of the study: DPC 0.01% went on the upper back by patch test, with reading at 6 days.

As to this clonotype: What it recognizes is unknown.

CDR1 and CDR2 (germline): LGHNA, YNFKEQ. The trim removed 4 bases at V and 6 bases at J, leaving 7 bases unmatched. The CDR3 has 15 residues. The time point is: patch test 2, 6 weeks after DPC sensitization. Indicated treatment: therapeutic diphenylcyclopropenone sensitization with weekly scalp DPC. Blood sampling occurred before each patch-test application. Donors were 18 to 70-year-old alopecia patients suitable for DPC. Study outcomes and limitations: Versus controls, expanded TCRs had significantly more large CDR3 similarity clusters.

One entry per CDR3 protein, called by TCRdb with MiXCR from the RACE reads. The table lists approximately 75,000 distinct CDR3 sequences, 8.5% of them singletons, with approximately 3.4% in the top ten. Sequenced here: whole blood, sampled in connection with sensitization to the hapten diphenylcyclopropenone (DPC). This sequence originates from a woman between 45 and 60 years old with alopecia areata. Some clones in this sample may be carry-over from other donors' samples. The chain is built from TRBV4-2 and TRBJ1-1; 11 bases fit TRBD1. DNA of the CDR3: TGTGCCAGCAGCCCCGGACAGGGGGCTACGGCTGAAGCTTTCTTT. Its protein is CASSPGQGATAEAFF.